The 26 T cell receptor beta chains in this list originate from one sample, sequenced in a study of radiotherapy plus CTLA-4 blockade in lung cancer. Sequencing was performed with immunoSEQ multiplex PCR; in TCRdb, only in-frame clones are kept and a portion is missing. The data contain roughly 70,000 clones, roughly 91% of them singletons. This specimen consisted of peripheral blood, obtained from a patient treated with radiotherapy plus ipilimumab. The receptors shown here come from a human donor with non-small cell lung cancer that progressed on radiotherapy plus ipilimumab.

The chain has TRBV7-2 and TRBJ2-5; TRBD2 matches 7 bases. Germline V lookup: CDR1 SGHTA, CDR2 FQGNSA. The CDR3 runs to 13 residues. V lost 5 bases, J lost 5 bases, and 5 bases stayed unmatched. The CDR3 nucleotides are TGTGCCAGCAGCGCCGGACTAGAGGAGACCCAGTACTTC. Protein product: CASSAGLEETQYF.

CDR3 DNA sequence: TGTGCCAGCAGCTGGGGGGTGAATAGCAATCAGCCCCAGCATTTT. It translates to CASSWGVNSNQPQHF. This chain uses TRBV7-2 with TRBJ1-5; D is possibly TRBD1 (5 bases). The CDR3 is made up of 15 amino acids. Trimming removed 4 bases at V and 0 bases at J, with 10 bases between. Germline V lookup: CDR1 SGHTA, CDR2 FQGNSA.

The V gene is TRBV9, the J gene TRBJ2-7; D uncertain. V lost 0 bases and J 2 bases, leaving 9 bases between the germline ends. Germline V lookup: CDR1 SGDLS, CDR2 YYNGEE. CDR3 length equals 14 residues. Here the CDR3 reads CASSVDGVAYEQYF. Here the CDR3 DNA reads TGTGCCAGCAGCGTAGACGGAGTAGCCTACGAGCAGTACTTC.

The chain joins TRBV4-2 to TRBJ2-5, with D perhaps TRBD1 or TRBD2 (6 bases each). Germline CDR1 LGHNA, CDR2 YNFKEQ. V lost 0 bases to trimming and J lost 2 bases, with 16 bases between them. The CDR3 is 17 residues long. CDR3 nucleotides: TGTGCCAGCAGCCAAGATCCATGGGGGGCCGTACAAGAGACCCAGTACTTC. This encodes CASSQDPWGAVQETQYF.

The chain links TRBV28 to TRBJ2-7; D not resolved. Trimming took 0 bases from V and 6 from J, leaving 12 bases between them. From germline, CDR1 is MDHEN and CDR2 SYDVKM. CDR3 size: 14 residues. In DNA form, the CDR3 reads TGTGCCAGCAGTTTATGGGCCGTAGTTGCCGAGCAGTACTTC. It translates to CASSLWAVVAEQYF.

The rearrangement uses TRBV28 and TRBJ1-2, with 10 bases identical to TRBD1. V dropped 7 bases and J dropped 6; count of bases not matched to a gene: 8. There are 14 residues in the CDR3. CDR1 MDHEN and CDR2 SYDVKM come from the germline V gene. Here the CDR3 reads CASITQTGGNGYTF. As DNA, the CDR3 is TGTGCCAGCATTACTCAGACAGGGGGCAATGGCTACACCTTC.

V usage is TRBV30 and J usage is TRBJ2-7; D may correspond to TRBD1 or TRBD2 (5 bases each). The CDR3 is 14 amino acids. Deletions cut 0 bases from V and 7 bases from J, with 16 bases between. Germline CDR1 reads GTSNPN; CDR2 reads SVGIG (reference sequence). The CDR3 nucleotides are TGTGCCTGGAGTGTACGATCTCCGTGGGGGGAGCAGTACTTC. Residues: CAWSVRSPWGEQYF.

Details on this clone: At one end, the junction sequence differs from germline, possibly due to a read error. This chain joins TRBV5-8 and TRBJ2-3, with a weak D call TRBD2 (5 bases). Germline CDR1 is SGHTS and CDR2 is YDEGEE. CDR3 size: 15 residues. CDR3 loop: CGIGVHVEGTDTQYF. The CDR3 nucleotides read TGCGGCATCGGGGTACACGTGGAGGGCACAGATACGCAGTATTTT.

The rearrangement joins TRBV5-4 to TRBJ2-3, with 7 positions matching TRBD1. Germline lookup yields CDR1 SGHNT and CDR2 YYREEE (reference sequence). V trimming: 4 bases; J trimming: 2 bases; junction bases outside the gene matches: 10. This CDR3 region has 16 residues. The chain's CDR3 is CASSSPGQRFTDTQYF. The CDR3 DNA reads TGTGCCAGCAGCAGTCCGGGACAGCGTTTCACAGATACGCAGTATTTT. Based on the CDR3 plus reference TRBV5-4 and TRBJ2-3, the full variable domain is ETGVTQSPTHLIKTRGQQVTLRCSSQSGHNTVSWYQQALGQGPQFIFQYYREEENGRGNFPPRFSGLQFPNYSSELNVNALELDDSALYLCASSSPGQRFTDTQYFGPGTRLTVL.

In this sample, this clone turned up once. Here the CDR3 reads CASSAQGATLNEQFF. CDR3 bases: TGTGCCAGCAGCGCACAGGGGGCGACCCTGAATGAGCAGTTCTTC. V is TRBV6-5 and J is TRBJ2-1; 9 positions match TRBD1. The CDR3 spans 15 residues. J was trimmed by 7 bases and V by 6 bases; bases with no gene match: 10. In germline, CDR1 is MNHEY, CDR2 SVGAGI.

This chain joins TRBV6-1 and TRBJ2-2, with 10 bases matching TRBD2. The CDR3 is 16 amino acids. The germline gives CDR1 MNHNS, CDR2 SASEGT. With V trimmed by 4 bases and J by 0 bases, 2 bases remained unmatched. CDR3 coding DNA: TGTGCCAGCAGTGTAACTAGCGGGGCGAACACCGGGGAGCTGTTTTTT. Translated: CASSVTSGANTGELFF.

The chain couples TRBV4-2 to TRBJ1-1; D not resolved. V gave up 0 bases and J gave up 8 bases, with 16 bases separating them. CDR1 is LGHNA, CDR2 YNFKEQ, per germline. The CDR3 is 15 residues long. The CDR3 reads CASSQDGPASREAFF. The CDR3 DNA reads TGTGCCAGCAGCCAAGATGGGCCGGCGAGTCGCGAAGCTTTCTTT.

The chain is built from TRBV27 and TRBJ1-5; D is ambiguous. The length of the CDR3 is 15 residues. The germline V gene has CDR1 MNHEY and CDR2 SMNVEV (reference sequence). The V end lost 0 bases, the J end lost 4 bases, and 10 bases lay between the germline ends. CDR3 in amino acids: CASSLSRRQNQPQHF. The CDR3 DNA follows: TGTGCCAGCAGTTTATCCAGGAGACAAAATCAGCCCCAGCATTTT.

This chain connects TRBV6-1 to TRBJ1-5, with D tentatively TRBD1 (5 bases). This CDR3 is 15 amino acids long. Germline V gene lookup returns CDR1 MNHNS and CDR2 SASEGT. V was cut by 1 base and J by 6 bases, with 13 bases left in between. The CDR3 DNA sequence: TGTGCCAGCAGTGAAGAAATAGGGGCTGGTCAGCCCCAGCATTTT. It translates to CASSEEIGAGQPQHF.

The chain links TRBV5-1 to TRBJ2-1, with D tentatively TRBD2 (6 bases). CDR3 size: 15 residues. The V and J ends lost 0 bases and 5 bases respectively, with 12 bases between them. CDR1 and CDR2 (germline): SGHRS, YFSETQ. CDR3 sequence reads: CASSLAGDPNNEQFF. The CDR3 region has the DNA TGCGCCAGCAGCTTGGCGGGAGACCCGAACAATGAGCAGTTCTTC. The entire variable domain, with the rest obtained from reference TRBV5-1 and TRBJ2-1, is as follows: KAGVTQTPRYLIKTRGQQVTLSCSPISGHRSVSWYQQTPGQGLQFLFEYFSETQRNKGNFPGRFSGRQFSNSRSEMNVSTLELGDSALYLCASSLAGDPNNEQFFGPGTRLTVL.

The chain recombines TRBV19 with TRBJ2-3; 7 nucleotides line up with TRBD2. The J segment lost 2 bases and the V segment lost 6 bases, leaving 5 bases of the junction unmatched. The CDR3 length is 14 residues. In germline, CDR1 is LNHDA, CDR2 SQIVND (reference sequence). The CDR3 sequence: CASRQLANTDTQYF. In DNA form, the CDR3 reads TGTGCCAGTAGACAACTAGCGAACACAGATACGCAGTATTTT.

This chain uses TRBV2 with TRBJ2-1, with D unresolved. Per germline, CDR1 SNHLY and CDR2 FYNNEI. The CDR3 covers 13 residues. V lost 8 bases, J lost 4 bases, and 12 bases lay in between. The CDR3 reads CASGLVGYNEQFF. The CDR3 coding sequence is TGTGCCAGCGGGTTGGTGGGGTACAATGAGCAGTTCTTC.

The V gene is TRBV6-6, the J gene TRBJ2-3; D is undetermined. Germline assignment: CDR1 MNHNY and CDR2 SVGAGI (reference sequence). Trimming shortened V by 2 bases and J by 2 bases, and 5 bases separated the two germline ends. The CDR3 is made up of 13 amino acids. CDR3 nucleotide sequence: TGTGCCAGCAGTTACCGCTTCACAGATACGCAGTATTTT. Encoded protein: CASSYRFTDTQYF.

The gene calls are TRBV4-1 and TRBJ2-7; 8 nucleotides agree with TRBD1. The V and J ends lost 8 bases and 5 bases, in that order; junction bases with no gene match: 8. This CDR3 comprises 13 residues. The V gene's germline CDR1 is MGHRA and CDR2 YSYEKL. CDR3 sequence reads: CASSDRGSHEQYF. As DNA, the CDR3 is TGCGCCAGCTCCGACAGGGGATCCCACGAGCAGTACTTC.

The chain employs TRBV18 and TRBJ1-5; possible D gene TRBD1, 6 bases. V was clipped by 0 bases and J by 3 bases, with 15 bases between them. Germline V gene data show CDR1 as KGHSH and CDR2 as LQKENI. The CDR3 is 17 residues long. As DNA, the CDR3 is TGTGCCAGCTCACCACCGGCAGGGGCGGGGGCCAATCAGCCCCAGCATTTT. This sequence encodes CASSPPAGAGANQPQHF.

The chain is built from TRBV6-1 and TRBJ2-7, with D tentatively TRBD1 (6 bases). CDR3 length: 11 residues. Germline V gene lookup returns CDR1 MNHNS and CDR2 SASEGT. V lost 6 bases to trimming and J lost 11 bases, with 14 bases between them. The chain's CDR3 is CASSPGQKEYF. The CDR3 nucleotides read TGTGCCAGCAGCCCCGGACAGAAGGAGTACTTC.

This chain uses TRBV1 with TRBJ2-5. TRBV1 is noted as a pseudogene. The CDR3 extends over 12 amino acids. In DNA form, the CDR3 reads TGCACCAGCAGCCCTCAGACCGAGACCCAGTACTTC. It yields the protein CTSSPQTETQYF.

The CDR3 reads CASSEAGTGVGGYTF. The CDR3 DNA is TGTGCCAGCAGTGAAGCCGGGACAGGGGTCGGCGGCTACACCTTC. The chain carries TRBV6-1 and TRBJ1-2; 10 nucleotides agree with TRBD1. Germline trimming cut 0 bases from V and 8 bases from J; bases unmatched to any gene: 6. This CDR3 is built from 15 residues. The germline CDR1 and CDR2 sequences are MNHNS and SASEGT.

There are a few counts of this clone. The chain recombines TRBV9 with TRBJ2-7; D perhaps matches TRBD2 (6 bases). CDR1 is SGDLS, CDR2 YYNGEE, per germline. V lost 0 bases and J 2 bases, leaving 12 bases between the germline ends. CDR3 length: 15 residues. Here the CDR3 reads CASSVAPSETYEQYF. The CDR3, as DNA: TGTGCCAGCAGCGTAGCGCCTAGCGAAACCTACGAGCAGTACTTC. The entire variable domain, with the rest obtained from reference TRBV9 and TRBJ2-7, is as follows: DSGVTQTPKHLITATGQRVTLRCSPRSGDLSVYWYQQSLDQGLQFLIQYYNGEERAKGNILERFSAQQFPDLHSELNLSSLELGDSALYFCASSVAPSETYEQYFGPGTRLTVT.

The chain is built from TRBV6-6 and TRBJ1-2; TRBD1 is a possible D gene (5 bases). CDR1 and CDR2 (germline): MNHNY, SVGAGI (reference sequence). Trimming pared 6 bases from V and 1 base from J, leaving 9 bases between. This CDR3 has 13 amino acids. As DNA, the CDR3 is TGTGCCAGCAGCCTCGACAGTAACTATGGCTACACCTTC. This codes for CASSLDSNYGYTF.

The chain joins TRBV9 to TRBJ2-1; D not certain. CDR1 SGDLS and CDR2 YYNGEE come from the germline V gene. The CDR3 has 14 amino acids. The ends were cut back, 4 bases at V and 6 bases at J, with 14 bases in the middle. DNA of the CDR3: TGTGCCAGCAGCCCAGAATCAGCCCGCAATGAGCAGTTCTTC. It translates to CASSPESARNEQFF.